These 11 T cell receptor beta chains came from one sample sequenced in a study of blood T cell repertoires in COVID-19. Using immunoSEQ multiplex PCR, the repertoire was profiled, and TCRdb retains in-frame clones only, with some absent. Here the sample spans about 210,000 clones, around 80% being singletons. Sequencing was done on a sample of peripheral blood. The receptors stem from a human donor in a cohort sampled during active COVID-19.

This chain connects TRBV7-3 to TRBJ2-6; 7 nucleotides line up with TRBD2. V dropped 5 bases and J dropped 4; count of bases not matched to a gene: 8. This CDR3 has 16 residues. Germline V gene lookup returns CDR1 SGHTA and CDR2 FQGTGA. CDR3 nucleotide sequence: TGTGCCAGCAGCCCCGGGGAGGGGAGAGGGGCCAACGTCCTGACTTTC. Protein: CASSPGEGRGANVLTF.

V and J are TRBV2 and TRBJ1-2, with 7 bases lining up with TRBD1. Germline V lookup: CDR1 SNHLY, CDR2 FYNNEI. The CDR3 is made up of 14 amino acids. With 6 bases clipped from V and 2 bases from J, the junction kept 6 bases outside the gene matches. This CDR3 is CASRGDSTNYGYTF. The CDR3 coding sequence is TGTGCCAGCAGGGGGGACAGCACCAACTATGGCTACACCTTC. Drawing the rest from reference TRBV2 and TRBJ1-2, the complete variable domain is EPEVTQTPSHQVTQMGQEVILRCVPISNHLYFYWYRQILGQKVEFLVSFYNNEISEKSEIFDDQFSVERPDGSNFTLKIRSTKLEDSAMYFCASRGDSTNYGYTFGSGTRLTVV.

The rearrangement joins TRBV5-5 to TRBJ1-5; tentative D call: TRBD1 (5 bases). V gave up 5 bases and J gave up 4 bases, with 13 bases separating them. This CDR3 is 14 amino acids long. Per germline, CDR1 SGHKS and CDR2 YYEKEE (reference sequence). The chain's CDR3 is CASSFGEGNQPQHF. DNA of the CDR3: TGTGCCAGCAGTTTTGGGGAGGGGAATCAGCCCCAGCATTTT.

The sample holds one count of this clone. The genes are TRBV5-6 and TRBJ2-3; the D gene is possibly TRBD1 (6 bases). The CDR3 is made up of 15 amino acids. Deletions cut 4 bases from V and 0 bases from J, with 12 bases between. The germline V gene encodes CDR1 SGHDT and CDR2 YYEEEE. The CDR3 is CASSANRVSTDTQYF. As DNA, the CDR3 is TGTGCCAGCAGCGCAAACAGGGTTAGCACAGATACGCAGTATTTT.

The rearrangement links TRBV30 to TRBJ2-1, with 15 nucleotides matching TRBD2. Trimming removed 2 bases from V and 3 bases from J; junction bases left unmatched: 5. The CDR3 runs to 17 residues. CDR1 and CDR2 (germline): GTSNPN, SVGIG (reference sequence). The CDR3 reads CAWSRGLAGGFYNEQFF. In DNA, the CDR3 is TGTGCCTGGAGTCGAGGACTAGCGGGGGGGTTCTACAATGAGCAGTTCTTC.

Here the CDR3 DNA reads TGTGCCAGCAGTTCGCCCGGGACAGGGGGCTATTCACCCCTCCACTTT. As protein: CASSSPGTGGYSPLHF. This chain connects TRBV28 to TRBJ1-6; 12 nucleotides match TRBD1. V shed 4 bases, J shed 8 bases, and the junction held 6 bases outside the gene matches. Per the germline V gene, CDR1 is MDHEN and CDR2 is SYDVKM. The CDR3 is 16 residues long.

The chain couples TRBV11-1 to TRBJ2-5, with D possibly TRBD2 on 6 matching bases. V dropped 5 bases and J dropped 2 bases, with 9 bases sitting between them. CDR3 length equals 13 residues. Germline lookup yields CDR1 SGHAT and CDR2 FQDESV (reference sequence). CDR3 amino acids: CASSPGTQETQYF. The DNA of the CDR3 is TGTGCCAGCAGCCCCGGGACTCAAGAGACCCAGTACTTC.

The chain couples TRBV10-3 to TRBJ2-3; the D gene is possibly TRBD2 (8 bases). The germline gives CDR1 ENHRY, CDR2 SYGVKD. V gave up 4 bases and J gave up 3 bases, with 14 bases separating them. The CDR3 is 15 residues long. The CDR3 reads CAISAREGATDTQYF. CDR3 nucleotide sequence: TGTGCCATCAGTGCTCGGGAGGGGGCAACAGATACGCAGTATTTT.

This chain links TRBV3-1 (or the pseudogene TRBV3-2) with TRBJ1-2; D is perhaps TRBD1 (5 bases). The V gene lost 0 bases and the J gene lost 9 bases, with 14 bases spanning the gap. CDR3 length equals 14 residues. CDR1 LGHDT and CDR2 YNNKEL come from the germline V gene (reference sequence). Here the CDR3 reads CASSQELRGSSYTF. The CDR3 DNA sequence: TGTGCCAGCAGCCAAGAACTTCGGGGGAGTAGCTACACCTTC.

The J gene is TRBJ2-3, the V gene TRBV24-1; D may be TRBD2 (6 bases). Trimming pared 9 bases from V and 2 bases from J, leaving 11 bases between. Germline values: CDR1 KGHDR, CDR2 SFDVKD. This CDR3 has 13 residues. The CDR3 region is CATQRAFTDTQYF. The CDR3 DNA reads as TGTGCCACCCAGCGGGCCTTCACAGATACGCAGTATTTT.

A note on this clone: A much larger clone lies one base from this, so it may be a read error. The rearrangement uses TRBV3-1 (or the pseudogene TRBV3-2) and TRBJ1-2; the match to TRBD1 covers 7 bases. This CDR3 has 13 amino acids. V was clipped by 4 bases and J by 3 bases; unmatched bases: 2. Germline CDR1 reads LGHDT; CDR2 reads YNNKEL (reference sequence). CDR3 nucleotides: TGTGCCAGCAGCCCGGGACAGTACTATGGCTACACCTTC. It codes for CASSPGQYYGYTF.